Listed below are T cell receptor beta chains from one sample, sequenced in a study of blood T cell repertoires in COVID-19. Libraries were prepared by immunoSEQ multiplex PCR; TCRdb keeps only in-frame clonotypes and omits some of them. The sample lists approximately 160,000 clones, 84% occurring once. Sequencing input: peripheral blood. These receptors came from a man aged 40-55 years who had recovered from COVID-19. CDR3s include the opening cysteine and the closing phenylalanine or tryptophan. D genes are given only for firm matches. Where a row states a size, it is once, few, many or the class of an expanded clone; other rows omit it.

j_call,cdr3_length,d_call,clone_size,v_call,cdr3_aa,cdr3_nt
TRBJ2-3,13,-,-,TRBV27,CASGTTSTDTQYF,TGTGCCAGCGGAACGACTAGCACAGATACGCAGTATTTT
TRBJ2-6,14,-,-,TRBV27,CASRRSSGANVLTF,TGTGCCAGCAGGCGGAGCTCTGGGGCCAACGTCCTGACTTTC
TRBJ2-5,16,-,-,TRBV11-2,CASSLLVGGRQETQYF,TGTGCCAGCAGCTTATTGGTGGGGGGGCGCCAAGAGACCCAGTACTTC
TRBJ1-4,15,TRBD1,-,TRBV3-1/TRBV3-2,CASSQQGAGREKLFF,TGTGCCAGCAGCCAACAGGGGGCGGGTCGAGAAAAACTGTTTTTT
TRBJ2-1,16,-,-,TRBV4-2,CASSQTTRTDYNEQFF,TGTGCCAGCAGCCAAACCACGCGAACAGACTACAATGAGCAGTTCTTC
TRBJ2-1,13,-,-,TRBV12-3/TRBV12-4,CASSFPRPCEQFF,TGTGCCAGCAGTTTTCCCAGGCCATGTGAGCAGTTCTTC
TRBJ1-2,14,TRBD1,-,TRBV27,CASAGQGVNYGYTF,TGTGCCAGCGCGGGACAGGGGGTTAACTATGGCTACACCTTC
TRBJ1-2,15,-,-,TRBV5-5,CASSRDGTGWYGYTF,TGTGCCAGCAGCAGGGACGGAACAGGGTGGTATGGCTACACCTTC
TRBJ2-7,16,-,-,TRBV18,CASSPRREGMSYEQYF,TGTGCCAGCTCACCAAGGCGTGAGGGAATGTCTTACGAGCAGTACTTC
TRBJ2-1,16,TRBD2,-,TRBV6-5,CASSYFRTSSYNEQFF,TGTGCCAGCAGTTACTTTAGGACTAGCTCCTACAATGAGCAGTTCTTC
TRBJ1-4,14,-,-,TRBV18,CASSPDSLSEKLFF,TGTGCCAGCTCACCAGACAGCCTTAGTGAAAAACTGTTTTTT
TRBJ1-4,14,-,few,TRBV28,CASSLELLNEKLFF,TGTGCCAGCAGTTTAGAACTTTTGAATGAAAAACTGTTTTTT
TRBJ2-2,17,-,-,TRBV18,CASSPPQTGKGTGELFF,TGTGCCAGCTCACCACCACAAACAGGGAAGGGCACCGGGGAGCTGTTTTTT
TRBJ2-7,15,TRBD1,-,TRBV28,CASSAGTGASYEQYF,TGTGCCAGCAGTGCCGGGACAGGGGCCAGCTACGAGCAGTACTTC
TRBJ2-5,14,TRBD1,-,TRBV7-3,CASSLGQGSETQYF,TGTGCCAGCAGCCTCGGACAGGGGTCAGAGACCCAGTACTTC
TRBJ1-5,13,-,-,TRBV3-1/TRBV3-2,CASSQTRNQPQHF,TGTGCCAGCAGCCAGACAAGAAATCAGCCCCAGCATTTT
TRBJ2-1,15,TRBD2,-,TRBV5-1,CASSVSSGRAREQFF,TGCGCCAGCAGCGTTTCTAGCGGGAGGGCCCGGGAGCAGTTCTTC
TRBJ1-6,16,TRBD1,-,TRBV7-9,CASSLGNTGANSPLHF,TGTGCCAGCAGCTTAGGAAATACAGGGGCCAATTCACCCCTCCACTTT
TRBJ1-6,14,-,-,TRBV6-1,CASSEAALGSPLHF,TGTGCCAGCAGTGAAGCGGCGCTCGGGTCACCCCTCCACTTT
TRBJ1-1,16,-,-,TRBV7-8,CASSLANRVMNTEAFF,TGTGCCAGCAGCTTAGCGAACAGGGTCATGAACACTGAAGCTTTCTTT
TRBJ1-1,13,-,-,TRBV12-3/TRBV12-4,CASSFRENTEAFF,TGTGCCAGCAGTTTCAGGGAAAACACTGAAGCTTTCTTT
TRBJ1-5,15,-,-,TRBV10-3,CAISDGAGDIQPQHF,TGTGCCATCAGTGATGGAGCAGGGGATATACAGCCCCAGCATTTT
TRBJ2-7,14,-,-,TRBV7-8,CASSLTGVSWEQYF,TGTGCCAGCAGCCTAACAGGTGTCTCTTGGGAGCAGTACTTC
TRBJ1-1,14,-,-,TRBV5-6,CASSLEGVYTEAFF,TGTGCCAGCAGCTTGGAGGGGGTCTACACTGAAGCTTTCTTT
TRBJ2-2,15,TRBD2,-,TRBV6-2/TRBV6-3,CASSRTSGSPGELFF,TGTGCCAGCAGCCGGACTAGCGGGAGCCCCGGGGAGCTGTTTTTT
TRBJ2-2,13,-,-,TRBV6-5,CASSSPGTGELFF,TGTGCCAGCAGTTCCCCAGGAACCGGGGAGCTGTTTTTT
TRBJ1-5,14,-,-,TRBV5-6,CASSLGRGNQPQHF,TGTGCCAGCAGCTTGGGCCGGGGGAATCAGCCCCAGCATTTT